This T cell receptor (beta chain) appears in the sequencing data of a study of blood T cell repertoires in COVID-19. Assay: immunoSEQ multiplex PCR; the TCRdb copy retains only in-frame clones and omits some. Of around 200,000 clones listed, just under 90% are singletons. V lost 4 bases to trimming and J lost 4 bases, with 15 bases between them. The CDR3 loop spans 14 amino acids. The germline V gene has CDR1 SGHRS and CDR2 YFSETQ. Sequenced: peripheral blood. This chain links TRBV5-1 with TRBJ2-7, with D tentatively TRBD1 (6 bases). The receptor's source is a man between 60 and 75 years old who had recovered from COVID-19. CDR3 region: CASSPGETGYEQYF. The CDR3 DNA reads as TGCGCCAGCAGCCCCGGGGAAACAGGGTACGAGCAGTACTTC. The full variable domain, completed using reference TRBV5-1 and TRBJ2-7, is KAGVTQTPRYLIKTRGQQVTLSCSPISGHRSVSWYQQTPGQGLQFLFEYFSETQRNKGNFPGRFSGRQFSNSRSEMNVSTLELGDSALYLCASSPGETGYEQYFGPGTRLTVT.